This entry lists 27 T cell receptor beta chains sequenced from one sample in a study of cytomegalovirus exposure and HLA in healthy donors. Using immunoSEQ multiplex PCR, the repertoire was profiled, and TCRdb retains in-frame clones only, with some absent. The sample comprises hundreds of thousands of clones, 90% of which are singletons, and approximately 3.1% rests with the top ten. Material: PBMCs. These receptors were obtained from a woman aged 30 to 39 in good health and CMV-seronegative.

The V and J genes are TRBV6-1 and TRBJ2-5, with D tentatively TRBD1 or TRBD2 (5 bases each). Trimming removed 2 bases from V and 2 bases from J, with 12 bases in between. Germline CDR1 reads MNHNS; CDR2 reads SASEGT. CDR3 length equals 15 residues. This CDR3 is CASSERGVGQETQYF. The CDR3 DNA is TGTGCCAGCAGTGAAAGAGGGGTCGGGCAAGAGACCCAGTACTTC.

This clone was seen only once. The chain combines TRBV27 with TRBJ1-5; TRBD1 agrees at 7 bases. The V gene end was trimmed by 1 base and the J gene end by 6 bases; junction bases not matched to a gene: 12. Germline CDR1 reads MNHEY; CDR2 reads SMNVEV (reference sequence). The CDR3 extends over 17 amino acids. CDR3 coding DNA: TGTGCCAGCAGTTTATTCTATCAGGGGGGTTTGGGTCAGCCCCAGCATTTT. Its translation is CASSLFYQGGLGQPQHF.

The genes are TRBV27 and TRBJ2-7; D is possibly TRBD2 (6 bases). This CDR3 spans 12 amino acids. The germline gives CDR1 MNHEY, CDR2 SMNVEV (reference sequence). Trimming stripped 7 bases from V and 3 bases from J, with 10 bases between. The CDR3 loop reads CASKGLDYEQYF. The CDR3 DNA reads as TGTGCCAGCAAGGGACTTGACTACGAGCAGTACTTC.

The rearrangement links TRBV9 to TRBJ2-3; D not certain. CDR3 size: 11 residues. With 0 bases removed from V and 8 bases from J, the gap between germline ends came to 4 bases. CDR1 is SGDLS and CDR2 is YYNGEE in the germline V gene. The CDR3 DNA is TGTGCCAGCAGCGTAGAAGGTACGCAGTATTTT. Its protein product is CASSVEGTQYF. Full variable domain (remainder filled in from reference TRBV9 and TRBJ2-3): DSGVTQTPKHLITATGQRVTLRCSPRSGDLSVYWYQQSLDQGLQFLIQYYNGEERAKGNILERFSAQQFPDLHSELNLSSLELGDSALYFCASSVEGTQYFGPGTRLTVL.

This sequence joins TRBV11-3 and TRBJ2-2; 7 bases line up with TRBD1. CDR1 and CDR2 from the germline V gene are SGHNT and YENEEA. V was clipped by 2 bases and J by 2 bases; unmatched bases: 5. The CDR3 is 16 residues long. CDR3 nucleotides: TGTGCCAGCAGCTTACTAGGGACAGCCAACACCGGGGAGCTGTTTTTT. It yields the protein CASSLLGTANTGELFF.

The chain joins TRBV4-1 to TRBJ1-2; 8 bases are shared with TRBD1. CDR1 MGHRA and CDR2 YSYEKL come from the germline V gene. The CDR3 sequence is 14 residues long. V lost 2 bases, J lost 6 bases, and 5 bases stayed unmatched. The CDR3 coding sequence is TGCGCCAGCAGCCAACCGCAGGGGGCCAATGGCTACACCTTC. It specifies CASSQPQGANGYTF.

V is TRBV5-6 and J is TRBJ2-7, with D perhaps matching TRBD1 (6 bases). CDR1 and CDR2 (germline): SGHDT, YYEEEE. This CDR3 comprises 13 residues. V was cut by 2 bases and J by 0 bases, with 6 bases left in between. For the CDR3, the DNA is TGTGCCAGCAGCTTCAGGGGCTCCTACGAGCAGTACTTC. It translates to CASSFRGSYEQYF.

This clone was found a few times. The J gene is TRBJ2-2, the V gene TRBV2, with D unresolved. The CDR3 consists of 13 residues. With 7 bases removed from V and 7 bases from J, the gap between germline ends came to 13 bases. Germline CDR1 and CDR2: SNHLY and FYNNEI. For the CDR3, the DNA is TGTGCCAGCATAATTGGAGTTCACGGGGAGCTGTTTTTT. Protein product: CASIIGVHGELFF.

The chain joins TRBV4-1 to TRBJ1-5, with no clear D. The CDR3 has 16 residues. V was cut by 0 bases and J by 3 bases, with 12 bases left in between. In germline, CDR1 is MGHRA, CDR2 YSYEKL. This CDR3 is CASSQEGRPNNQPQHF. CDR3 DNA: TGCGCCAGCAGCCAAGAAGGTAGACCGAACAATCAGCCCCAGCATTTT.

V is TRBV7-9 and J is TRBJ1-2; 7 bases fit TRBD1. The CDR3 loop spans 16 amino acids. V shed 4 bases, J shed 5 bases, and the junction held 13 bases outside the gene matches. Germline CDR1 SEHNR, CDR2 FQNEAQ (reference sequence). The CDR3 region is CASSWGGQRSDYGYTF. Here the CDR3 DNA reads TGTGCCAGCAGCTGGGGGGGACAGCGGAGTGATTATGGCTACACCTTC.

The chain employs TRBV5-1 and TRBJ2-2; 8 bases map to TRBD2. The germline gives CDR1 SGHRS, CDR2 YFSETQ. V shed 0 bases and J 0 bases; nucleotides not matched to a gene: 7. There are 18 residues in the CDR3. The CDR3 sequence is CASSLVPGGITNTGELFF. The CDR3 coding sequence is TGCGCCAGCAGCTTGGTTCCGGGAGGGATAACGAACACCGGGGAGCTGTTTTTT.

The V gene is TRBV29-1, the J gene TRBJ2-2, with TRBD1 identical over 9 bases. Losses at the gene ends were 7 bases for V and 4 bases for J; bases not matched to a gene: 4. The V gene's germline CDR1 is SQVTM and CDR2 ANQGSEA. The CDR3 contains 13 residues. The CDR3 region has the DNA TGCAGCGCCGACAGGGGGGGCACCGGGGAGCTGTTTTTT. The encoded protein is CSADRGGTGELFF.

The J gene is TRBJ2-2, the V gene TRBV6-1, with no clear D. The V and J ends lost 4 bases and 4 bases respectively, with 16 bases between them. The CDR3 length is 16 residues. From germline, CDR1 is MNHNS and CDR2 SASEGT. The CDR3, as DNA: TGTGCCAGCAGTGTAAGCCACGTGATGGGCACCGGGGAGCTGTTTTTT. Its protein product is CASSVSHVMGTGELFF.

This clone showed up just a few times. The chain links TRBV5-4 to TRBJ2-1; D possibly corresponds to TRBD2 (6 bases). The germline CDR1 and CDR2 sequences are SGHNT and YYREEE (reference sequence). There are 15 residues in the CDR3. Trimming removed 1 base from V and 5 bases from J, with 13 bases in between. In DNA, the CDR3 is TGTGCCAGCAGCTTGTCTGTAGCGGTCGACAATGAGCAGTTCTTC. Translating it yields CASSLSVAVDNEQFF.

The rearrangement joins TRBV29-1 to TRBJ2-2; TRBD1 is a possible D gene (5 bases). CDR3 size: 14 residues. Per the germline V gene, CDR1 is SQVTM and CDR2 is ANQGSEA. The V and J ends lost 4 bases and 0 bases respectively, with 9 bases between them. The CDR3 nucleotides are TGCAGCGTTGTGACAGACGCGAACACCGGGGAGCTGTTTTTT. This encodes CSVVTDANTGELFF.

The J gene is TRBJ2-1, the V gene TRBV9; D possibly corresponds to TRBD2 (6 bases). V lost 0 bases and J lost 9, with 7 bases in between. This CDR3 region has 12 residues. Looked up from germline, CDR1 is SGDLS and CDR2 is YYNGEE. In DNA, the CDR3 is TGTGCCAGCAGCGTAGGGGAGGTTGAGCAGTTCTTC. Translation gives CASSVGEVEQFF. The variable domain in full, with the rest retrieved from reference TRBV9 and TRBJ2-1, is DSGVTQTPKHLITATGQRVTLRCSPRSGDLSVYWYQQSLDQGLQFLIQYYNGEERAKGNILERFSAQQFPDLHSELNLSSLELGDSALYFCASSVGEVEQFFGPGTRLTVL.

The chain is built from TRBV28 and TRBJ2-3; 9 nucleotides match TRBD1. The CDR3 length is 20 residues. Germline values: CDR1 MDHEN, CDR2 SYDVKM. V trimming: 3 bases; J trimming: 3 bases; junction bases outside the gene matches: 19. The CDR3 spells CASSFVRAAWGQGGTDTQYF. For the CDR3, the DNA is TGTGCCAGCAGTTTTGTTAGAGCTGCCTGGGGACAGGGCGGGACAGATACGCAGTATTTT.

This chain connects TRBV4-3 to TRBJ2-5, with TRBD2 matching over 7 bases. This CDR3 is built from 13 residues. Germline V gene sequence: CDR1 LGHNA, CDR2 YSLEER. V lost 8 bases to trimming and J lost 2 bases; unmatched junction nucleotides: 5. The CDR3 DNA reads as TGCGCCAGCGGGACTACGTGGCAAGAGACCCAGTACTTC. Amino acids: CASGTTWQETQYF.

The chain links TRBV19 to TRBJ2-7, with D tentatively TRBD1 (6 bases). With 4 bases removed from V and 4 bases from J, the gap between germline ends came to 17 bases. The CDR3 has 15 amino acids. Germline-derived CDR1 and CDR2 are LNHDA and SQIVND (reference sequence). The CDR3 sequence is CASSTDRSGWYEQYF. The DNA of the CDR3 is TGTGCCAGTAGTACAGACAGGTCTGGGTGGTACGAGCAGTACTTC.

This sequence joins TRBV9 and TRBJ2-1, with 8 bases that match TRBD2. Per the germline V gene, CDR1 is SGDLS and CDR2 is YYNGEE. J gave up 7 bases and V 2 bases, and 5 bases lay outside the gene matches. The CDR3 spans 14 residues. CDR3 sequence (DNA): TGTGCCAGCAGCGTGGGACTAGGTGGAAATGAGCAGTTCTTC. Amino acids: CASSVGLGGNEQFF.

The CDR3 here is CASSSVTSGYTF. CDR3 sequence (DNA): TGTGCCAGCAGCTCGGTGACGAGCGGCTACACCTTC. The rearrangement uses TRBV5-4 and TRBJ1-2; D gene ambiguous. The CDR3 loop spans 12 amino acids. Germline V lookup: CDR1 SGHNT, CDR2 YYREEE (reference sequence). V was shortened by 3 bases and J by 8 bases, with 11 bases between the two germline ends.

V and J are TRBV28 and TRBJ1-1; D gene uncertain. V was trimmed by 7 bases and J by 4 bases, leaving 16 bases between them. This CDR3 is 14 amino acids long. Germline V gene data show CDR1 as MDHEN and CDR2 as SYDVKM. As DNA, the CDR3 is TGTGCCAGCACCACCCCTCGGTTGCCCACTGAAGCTTTCTTT. It translates to CASTTPRLPTEAFF.

The chain uses TRBV15 and TRBJ2-7, with TRBD1 matching 7 bases. This CDR3 has 13 residues. Looked up from germline, CDR1 is LNHNV and CDR2 is YYDKDF (reference sequence). Germline trimming cut 3 bases from V and 4 bases from J; bases unmatched to any gene: 3. The CDR3 region is CATSRRTGYEQYF. The CDR3 nucleotides read TGTGCCACCAGCAGGCGGACAGGTTACGAGCAGTACTTC.

A remark on this clone: The sample carries other DNA sequences with the same CDR3. The chain carries TRBV14 and TRBJ2-1, with 10 bases lining up with TRBD2. Losses at the gene ends were 1 base for V and 7 bases for J; bases not matched to a gene: 4. Germline V CDR1 and CDR2: SGHDN, FVKESK. The CDR3 is 15 amino acids. This chain's CDR3 is CASSQAAGGGNEQFF. CDR3 DNA sequence: TGTGCCAGCAGCCAAGCAGCGGGAGGGGGGAATGAGCAGTTCTTC.

The chain combines TRBV19 with TRBJ2-2; 10 bases line up with TRBD1. Germline V lookup: CDR1 LNHDA, CDR2 SQIVND (reference sequence). With V trimmed by 8 bases and J by 4 bases, 7 bases remained unmatched. The CDR3 runs 15 residues. CDR3 loop: CASEDRGWPTGELFF. DNA of the CDR3: TGTGCCAGTGAGGACAGGGGGTGGCCCACCGGGGAGCTGTTTTTT.

This chain links TRBV25-1 with TRBJ2-5; 14 bases are a match to TRBD2. The CDR3 has 14 residues. Looked up from germline, CDR1 is MGHDK and CDR2 is SYGVNS. Trimming removed 9 bases from V and 6 bases from J; junction bases left unmatched: 6. The CDR3 nucleotides are TGTGCCAGTGAGACTAGCGGGAGGGGAAAGACCCAGTACTTC. It specifies CASETSGRGKTQYF.

The V call is TRBV7-9, the J call TRBJ2-7, with 7 bases aligning to TRBD1. The CDR3 is 14 residues long. Per germline, CDR1 SEHNR and CDR2 FQNEAQ (reference sequence). V shed 5 bases and J 2 bases; nucleotides not matched to a gene: 6. CDR3 nucleotide sequence: TGTGCCAGCAGCCCCCCGGGGACAGCCTACGAGCAGTACTTC. Its translation: CASSPPGTAYEQYF.